This T cell receptor beta chain was recorded in a study of blood T cell repertoires in COVID-19. Study at large: Spain, Italy and the United States supplied samples that represented acute and convalescent COVID-19. T cells, B-cell-depleted T cells, or PBMCs provided the cDNA or gDNA that served as material.

As handled by the study authors: Estimation of nucleated cell counts was performed using reference gene primer amplification. The repertoire was sequenced with immunoSEQ multiplex PCR; TCRdb's copy has only in-frame clones and lacks some. V, J and clone size derive from that table, while D and trimming were established from the DNA sequence. The repertoire holds 230,000 or so clones, with nearly 90% as singletons. Followed over time, Seattle patients had been enrolled while infection was active. The ends were cut back, 3 bases at V and 2 bases at J, with 14 bases in the middle. The CDR3 runs to 16 residues. The germline V gene has CDR1 LNHNV and CDR2 YYDKDF (reference sequence).

This rearrangement joins TRBV15 to TRBJ1-3, with D possibly TRBD1 on 6 matching bases. This receptor was taken from a woman aged 60 to 75 with COVID-19, enrolled during active disease. Sequenced: peripheral blood. The CDR3 region has the DNA TGTGCCACCAGCAGGGTAAACAGGGTGGCTGGAAACACCATATATTTT. Residues: CATSRVNRVAGNTIYF.